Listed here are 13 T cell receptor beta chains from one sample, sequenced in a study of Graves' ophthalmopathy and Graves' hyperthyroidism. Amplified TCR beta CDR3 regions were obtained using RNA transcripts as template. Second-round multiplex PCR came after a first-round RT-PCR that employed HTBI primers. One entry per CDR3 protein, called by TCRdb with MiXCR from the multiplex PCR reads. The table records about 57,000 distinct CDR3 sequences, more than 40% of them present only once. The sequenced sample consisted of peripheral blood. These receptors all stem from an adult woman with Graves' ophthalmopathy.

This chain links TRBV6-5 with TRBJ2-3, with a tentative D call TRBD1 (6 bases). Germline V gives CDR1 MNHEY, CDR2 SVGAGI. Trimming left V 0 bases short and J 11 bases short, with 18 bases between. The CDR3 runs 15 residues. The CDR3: CASSYSRGAYNEQYF. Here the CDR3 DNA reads TGTGCCAGCAGTTACTCCAGGGGCGCCTACAATGAGCAGTATTTT.

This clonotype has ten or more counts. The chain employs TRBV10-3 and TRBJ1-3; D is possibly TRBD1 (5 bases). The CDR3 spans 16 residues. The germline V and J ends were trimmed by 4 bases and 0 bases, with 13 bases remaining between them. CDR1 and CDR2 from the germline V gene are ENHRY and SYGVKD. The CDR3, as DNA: TGTGCCATCAGTGTAAAGGGGAGCCGCTCTGGAAACACCATATATTTT. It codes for CAISVKGSRSGNTIYF.

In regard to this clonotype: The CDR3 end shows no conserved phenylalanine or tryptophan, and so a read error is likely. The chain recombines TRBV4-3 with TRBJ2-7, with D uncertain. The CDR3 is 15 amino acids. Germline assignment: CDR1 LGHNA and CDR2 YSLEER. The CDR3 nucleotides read TGCGCCAGTAGCCCCACGCTAGGGAACTCCTACGAGCAGTACCTC. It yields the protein CASSPTLGNSYEQYL.

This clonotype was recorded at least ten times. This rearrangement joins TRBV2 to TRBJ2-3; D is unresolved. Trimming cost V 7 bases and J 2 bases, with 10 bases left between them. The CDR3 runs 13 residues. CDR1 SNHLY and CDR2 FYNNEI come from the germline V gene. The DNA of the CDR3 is TGTGCCAGCAAGGAGATCTCCACAGATACGCAGTATTTT. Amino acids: CASKEISTDTQYF.

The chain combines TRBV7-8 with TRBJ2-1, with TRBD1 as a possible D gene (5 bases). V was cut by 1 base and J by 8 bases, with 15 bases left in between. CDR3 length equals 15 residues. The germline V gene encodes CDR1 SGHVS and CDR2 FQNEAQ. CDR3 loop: CASSLEGRETHEQFF. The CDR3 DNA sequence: TGTGCCAGCAGCTTAGAGGGGCGAGAGACCCATGAGCAGTTCTTC.

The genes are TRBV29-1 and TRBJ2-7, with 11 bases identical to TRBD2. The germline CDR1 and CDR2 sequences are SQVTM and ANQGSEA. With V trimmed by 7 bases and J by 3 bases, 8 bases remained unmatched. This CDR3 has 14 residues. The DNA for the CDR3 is TGCAGCGCCACTATTACTAGCGGGAGCTACGAGCAGTACTTC. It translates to CSATITSGSYEQYF.

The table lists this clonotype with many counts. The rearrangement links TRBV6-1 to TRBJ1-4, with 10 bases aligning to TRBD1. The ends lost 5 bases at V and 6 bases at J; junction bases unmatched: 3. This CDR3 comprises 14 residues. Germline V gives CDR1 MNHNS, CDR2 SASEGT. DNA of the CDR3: TGTGCCAGCAGTTTCGGGACAGGGGATGAAAAACTGTTTTTT. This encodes CASSFGTGDEKLFF.

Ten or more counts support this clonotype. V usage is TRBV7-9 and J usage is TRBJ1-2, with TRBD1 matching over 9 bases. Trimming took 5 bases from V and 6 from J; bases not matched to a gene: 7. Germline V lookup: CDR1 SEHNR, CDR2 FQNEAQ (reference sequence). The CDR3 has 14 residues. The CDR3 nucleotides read TGTGCCAGCAGCGCCTCCACAGGGGGCGATGGCTACACCTTC. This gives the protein CASSASTGGDGYTF.

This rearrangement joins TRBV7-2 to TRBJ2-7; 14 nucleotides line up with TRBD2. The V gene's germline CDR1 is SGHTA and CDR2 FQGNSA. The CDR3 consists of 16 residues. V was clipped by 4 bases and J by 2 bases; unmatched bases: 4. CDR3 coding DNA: TGTGCCAGCAGCTCAGGACTAGCGGGAGGCCCCTACGAGCAGTACTTC. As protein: CASSSGLAGGPYEQYF.

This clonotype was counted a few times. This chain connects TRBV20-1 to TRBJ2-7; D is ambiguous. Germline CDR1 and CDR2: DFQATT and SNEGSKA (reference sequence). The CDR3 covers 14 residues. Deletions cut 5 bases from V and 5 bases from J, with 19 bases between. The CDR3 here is CSAGLGFSGDEQYF. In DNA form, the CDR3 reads TGCAGTGCTGGGTTGGGCTTTTCGGGTGACGAGCAGTACTTC.

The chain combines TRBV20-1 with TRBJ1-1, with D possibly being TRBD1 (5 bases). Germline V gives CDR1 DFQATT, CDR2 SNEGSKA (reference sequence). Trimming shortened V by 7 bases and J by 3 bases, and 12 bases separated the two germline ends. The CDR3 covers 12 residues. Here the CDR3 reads CSVGSGHTEAFF. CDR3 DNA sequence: TGCAGTGTCGGGTCGGGGCACACTGAAGCTTTCTTT.

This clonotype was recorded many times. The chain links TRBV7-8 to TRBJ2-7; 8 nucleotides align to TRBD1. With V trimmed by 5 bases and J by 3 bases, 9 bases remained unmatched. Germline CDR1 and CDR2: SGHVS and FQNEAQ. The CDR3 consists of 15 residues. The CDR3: CASSDPGQDLYEQYF. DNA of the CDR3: TGTGCCAGCAGCGATCCGGGACAGGATCTCTACGAGCAGTACTTC.

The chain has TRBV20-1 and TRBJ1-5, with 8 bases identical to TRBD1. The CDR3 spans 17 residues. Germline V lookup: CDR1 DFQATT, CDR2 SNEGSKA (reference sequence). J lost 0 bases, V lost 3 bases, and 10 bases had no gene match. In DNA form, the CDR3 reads TGCAGTGCTAGGCTGACAGGGGCGTGGGGTAGCAATCAGCCCCAGCATTTT. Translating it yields CSARLTGAWGSNQPQHF.